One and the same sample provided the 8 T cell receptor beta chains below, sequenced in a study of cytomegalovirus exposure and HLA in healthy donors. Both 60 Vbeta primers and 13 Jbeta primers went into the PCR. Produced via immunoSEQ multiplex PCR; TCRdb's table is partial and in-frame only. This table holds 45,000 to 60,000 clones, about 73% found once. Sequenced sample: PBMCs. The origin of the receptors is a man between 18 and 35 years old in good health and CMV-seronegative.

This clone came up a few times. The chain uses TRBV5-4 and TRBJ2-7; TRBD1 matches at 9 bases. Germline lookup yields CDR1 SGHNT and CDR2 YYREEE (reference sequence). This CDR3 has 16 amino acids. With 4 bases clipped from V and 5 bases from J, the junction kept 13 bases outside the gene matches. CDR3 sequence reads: CASSPPPGQGYHEQYF. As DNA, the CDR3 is TGTGCCAGCAGCCCCCCTCCGGGACAGGGTTACCACGAGCAGTACTTC.

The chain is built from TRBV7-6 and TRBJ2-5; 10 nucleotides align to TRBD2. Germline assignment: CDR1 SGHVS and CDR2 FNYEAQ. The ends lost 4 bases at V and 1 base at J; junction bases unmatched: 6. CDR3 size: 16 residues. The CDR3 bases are TGTGCCAGCAGCTCGACACTAGCGGGGCTCCAAGAGACCCAGTACTTC. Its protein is CASSSTLAGLQETQYF. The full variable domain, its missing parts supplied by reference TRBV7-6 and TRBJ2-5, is GAGVSQSPRYKVTKRGQDVALRCDPISGHVSLYWYRQALGQGPEFLTYFNYEAQQDKSGLPNDRFSAERPEGSISTLTIQRTEQRDSAMYRCASSSTLAGLQETQYFGPGTRLLVL.

CDR3 sequence reads: CASSQEGRGLWVNEQFF. The DNA for the CDR3 is TGCGCCAGCAGCCAAGAAGGCAGGGGGCTCTGGGTGAATGAGCAGTTCTTC. The chain carries TRBV4-3 and TRBJ2-1, with 8 bases that match TRBD1. From germline, CDR1 is LGHNA and CDR2 YSLEER. V shed 0 bases, J shed 7 bases, and the junction held 11 bases outside the gene matches. The CDR3 is 17 residues long.

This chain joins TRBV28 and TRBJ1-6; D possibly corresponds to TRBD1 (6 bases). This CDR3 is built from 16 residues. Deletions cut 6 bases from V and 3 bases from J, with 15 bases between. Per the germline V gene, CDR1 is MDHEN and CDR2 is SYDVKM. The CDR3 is CASRPSTGLYNSPLHF. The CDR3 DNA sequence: TGTGCCAGCAGACCCTCGACAGGACTCTATAATTCACCCCTCCACTTT. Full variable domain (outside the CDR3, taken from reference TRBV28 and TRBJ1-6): DVKVTQSSRYLVKRTGEKVFLECVQDMDHENMFWYRQDPGLGLRLIYFSYDVKMKEKGDIPEGYSVSREKKERFSLILESASTNQTSMYLCASRPSTGLYNSPLHFGNGTRLTVT.

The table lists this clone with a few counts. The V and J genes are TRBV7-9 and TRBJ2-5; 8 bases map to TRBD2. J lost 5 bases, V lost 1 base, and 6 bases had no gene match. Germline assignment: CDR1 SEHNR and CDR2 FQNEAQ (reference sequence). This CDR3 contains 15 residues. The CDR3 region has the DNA TGTGCCAGCAGCTTAGTCCCGGGGGGGATGGAGACCCAGTACTTC. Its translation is CASSLVPGGMETQYF.

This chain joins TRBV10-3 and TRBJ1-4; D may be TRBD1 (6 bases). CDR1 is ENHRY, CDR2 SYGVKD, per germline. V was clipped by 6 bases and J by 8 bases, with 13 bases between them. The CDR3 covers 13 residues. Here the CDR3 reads CAIRGGRGEKLFF. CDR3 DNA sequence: TGTGCCATCAGAGGGGGACGGGGCGAAAAACTGTTTTTT.

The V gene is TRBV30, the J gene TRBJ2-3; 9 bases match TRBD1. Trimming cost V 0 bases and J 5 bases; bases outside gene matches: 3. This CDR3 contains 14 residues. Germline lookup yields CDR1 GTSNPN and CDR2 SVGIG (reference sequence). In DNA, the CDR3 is TGTGCCTGGAGTGTACAGGGGGCAGGAGATACGCAGTATTTT. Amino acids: CAWSVQGAGDTQYF.

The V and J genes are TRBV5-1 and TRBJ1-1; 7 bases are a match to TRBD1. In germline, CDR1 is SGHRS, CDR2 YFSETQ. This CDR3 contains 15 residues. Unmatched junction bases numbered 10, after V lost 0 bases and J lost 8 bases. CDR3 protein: CASSLDGTVIQEAFF. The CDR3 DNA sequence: TGCGCCAGCAGCTTGGACGGGACAGTTATTCAGGAAGCTTTCTTT. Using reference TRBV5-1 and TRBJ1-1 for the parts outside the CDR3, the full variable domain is KAGVTQTPRYLIKTRGQQVTLSCSPISGHRSVSWYQQTPGQGLQFLFEYFSETQRNKGNFPGRFSGRQFSNSRSEMNVSTLELGDSALYLCASSLDGTVIQEAFFGQGTRLTVV.